This is a list of T cell receptor beta chains from one sample in a study of CD8+ T cells in alopecia areata. The repertoire was sequenced with immunoSEQ multiplex PCR; TCRdb's copy has only in-frame clones and lacks some. Of 150,000 to 200,000 clones in the sample, 60% were seen once. The source material was CD4+ T cells sorted from blood, sampled at week 24, from a patient treated with tofacitinib. The receptor source for this set is a human donor with alopecia areata. CDR3s include the opening cysteine and the closing phenylalanine or tryptophan. Each record gives: J gene, D gene, clone size, V gene, CDR3 protein, CDR3 DNA. The D gene is left open where the match is weak. Some rows have no size entry. The others give once, few or many, or a class for an expanded clone.

TRBJ1-1 NA NA TRBV29-1 CSAGPWRTEAFF TGCAGCGCCGGGCCCTGGAGGACTGAAGCTTTCTTT
TRBJ2-3 NA NA TRBV7-2 CASSLDSTDTQYF TGTGCCAGCAGCTTAGACAGCACAGATACGCAGTATTTT
TRBJ1-3 NA NA TRBV7-6 CASSPAVGRTGNTIYF TGTGCCAGCAGTCCCGCCGTTGGCAGGACTGGAAACACCATATATTTT
TRBJ2-7 TRBD2 NA TRBV30 CAGRTGGPYEQYF TGTGCCGGGAGGACGGGGGGGCCCTACGAGCAGTACTTC
TRBJ2-7 NA NA TRBV30 CAWSLADSEGKQYF TGTGCCTGGAGTCTAGCCGACAGTGAAGGAAAGCAGTACTTC
TRBJ2-5 NA NA TRBV7-2 CASRAVGGQETQYF TGTGCCAGCAGGGCCGTTGGAGGCCAAGAGACCCAGTACTTC
TRBJ2-1 TRBD1 NA TRBV5-1 CASSDRVGNEQFF TGCGCCAGCAGCGACAGGGTAGGCAATGAGCAGTTCTTC
TRBJ2-7 TRBD1 once TRBV7-2 CASSLDRVNHEQYF TGTGCCAGCAGCTTGGACAGGGTGAACCACGAGCAGTACTTC
TRBJ2-4 TRBD1 NA TRBV5-1 CASSTGQGESGNIQYF TGCGCCAGCAGCACGGGACAGGGCGAGAGCGGAAACATTCAGTACTTC
TRBJ2-2 NA NA TRBV30 CACIRDILSNTGELFF TGTGCCTGCATCCGGGACATACTTTCGAACACCGGGGAGCTGTTTTTT
TRBJ1-6 NA NA TRBV13 CASSLSGSPLHF TGTGCCAGCAGCTTATCGGGTTCACCCCTCCACTTT